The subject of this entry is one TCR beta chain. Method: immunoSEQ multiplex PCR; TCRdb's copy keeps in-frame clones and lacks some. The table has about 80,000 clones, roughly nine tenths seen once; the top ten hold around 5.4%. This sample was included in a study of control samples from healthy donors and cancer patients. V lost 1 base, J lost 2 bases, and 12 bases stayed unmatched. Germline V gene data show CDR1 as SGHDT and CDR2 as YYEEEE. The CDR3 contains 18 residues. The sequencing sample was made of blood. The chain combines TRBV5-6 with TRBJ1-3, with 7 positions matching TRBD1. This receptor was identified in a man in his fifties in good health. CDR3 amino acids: CASSLMGQSYFTGNTIYF. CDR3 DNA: TGTGCCAGCAGCTTGATGGGACAGTCTTACTTCACTGGAAACACCATATATTTT.